One sample yielded the 14 T cell receptor beta chains listed below, sequenced in a study of T cell changes during pregnancy in multiple sclerosis. Sequenced by immunoSEQ multiplex PCR; TCRdb stores in-frame clones only, minus some. The table includes around 63,000 clones, around 90% detected once. The source was peripheral blood, collected in the third trimester of pregnancy. Every receptor here comes from a female donor in good health, enrolled as a control in a pregnancy study.

This sequence joins TRBV28 and TRBJ1-5; maybe TRBD1 (6 bases). Germline loops: CDR1 MDHEN, CDR2 SYDVKM. The CDR3 is 13 residues long. V lost 7 bases to trimming and J lost 5 bases, with 12 bases between them. The CDR3 coding sequence is TGTGCCAGCAATAGGGACATCTATCAGCCCCAGCATTTT. Translated, it gives CASNRDIYQPQHF.

The V call is TRBV29-1, the J call TRBJ2-7; 11 bases map to TRBD2. The germline V gene encodes CDR1 SQVTM and CDR2 ANQGSEA. The CDR3 runs to 17 residues. V lost 1 base to trimming and J lost 2 bases; unmatched junction nucleotides: 10. The CDR3 DNA sequence: TGCAGCGTTGAAGGGGGCCTAGCGGGAGGTGCAACCTACGAGCAGTACTTC. Amino acid sequence: CSVEGGLAGGATYEQYF.

This clone was observed once. This chain connects TRBV25-1 to TRBJ2-7, with 10 bases that match TRBD1. Germline CDR1 and CDR2: MGHDK and SYGVNS. The CDR3 is 16 residues long. The V gene end was trimmed by 4 bases and the J gene end by 9 bases; junction bases not matched to a gene: 15. The CDR3 nucleotides read TGTGCCAGCAGTGCGAACGACAGGGGGCGAGGTAGGGCGCAGTACTTC. The encoded protein is CASSANDRGRGRAQYF.

The chain is built from TRBV5-4 and TRBJ2-1; 11 bases are a match to TRBD2. With 5 bases clipped from V and 0 bases from J, the junction kept 16 bases outside the gene matches. This CDR3 comprises 20 residues. Germline CDR1 SGHNT, CDR2 YYREEE (reference sequence). The chain's CDR3 is CASSSTLGTSGKSSYNEQFF. CDR3 coding DNA: TGTGCCAGCAGTTCCACCCTCGGGACTAGCGGAAAAAGCTCCTACAATGAGCAGTTCTTC.

V is TRBV2 and J is TRBJ1-5, with 8 nucleotides matching TRBD1. Germline CDR1 SNHLY, CDR2 FYNNEI. CDR3 length: 16 residues. The J segment lost 6 bases and the V segment lost 1 base, leaving 8 bases of the junction unmatched. The CDR3 region has the DNA TGTGCCAGCAGTGAAGGGACAGGGTTTTCAGGTCAGCCCCAGCATTTT. It encodes CASSEGTGFSGQPQHF.

This clone showed up just a few times. The chain links TRBV9 to TRBJ1-1; maybe TRBD1 (6 bases). The CDR3 is made up of 14 amino acids. Trimming cost V 2 bases and J 4 bases, with 12 bases left between them. CDR1 is SGDLS and CDR2 is YYNGEE in the germline V gene. CDR3 nucleotides: TGTGCCAGCAGCGTGATACAGGGTCCCACTGAAGCTTTCTTT. This encodes CASSVIQGPTEAFF.

This clone was picked up many times. The chain combines TRBV6-4 with TRBJ2-2, with 7 positions matching TRBD2. Germline CDR1 reads MRHNA; CDR2 reads SNTAGT. V trimming: 5 bases; J trimming: 6 bases; junction bases outside the gene matches: 3. The CDR3 covers 13 residues. The CDR3 DNA is TGTGCCAGCAGTAGCGGGGTCTCCGGGGAGCTGTTTTTT. This encodes CASSSGVSGELFF.

The rearrangement joins TRBV6-4 to TRBJ1-2; TRBD1 is a possible D gene (5 bases). The V and J ends lost 3 bases and 4 bases respectively, with 15 bases between them. CDR3 length equals 15 residues. Germline CDR1 MRHNA, CDR2 SNTAGT. CDR3 nucleotide sequence: TGTGCCAGCAGTGAGGGAATTGGACAAATCTATGGCTACACCTTC. Amino acid sequence: CASSEGIGQIYGYTF.

The chain employs TRBV2 and TRBJ2-3; a weak D match, TRBD2 (7 bases). Germline lookup yields CDR1 SNHLY and CDR2 FYNNEI. The V gene lost 7 bases and the J gene lost 5 bases, with 16 bases spanning the gap. The CDR3 sequence is 14 residues long. The CDR3 coding sequence is TGTGCCAGCAAAGGCCCGGGGGGCGGAGATACGCAGTATTTT. Translated, it gives CASKGPGGGDTQYF. Filled out from reference TRBV2 and TRBJ2-3, the complete variable domain reads EPEVTQTPSHQVTQMGQEVILRCVPISNHLYFYWYRQILGQKVEFLVSFYNNEISEKSEIFDDQFSVERPDGSNFTLKIRSTKLEDSAMYFCASKGPGGGDTQYFGPGTRLTVL.

The rearrangement uses TRBV28 and TRBJ2-2; no definite D call. Germline V gene data show CDR1 as MDHEN and CDR2 as SYDVKM. The CDR3 extends over 14 amino acids. Trimming shortened V by 6 bases and J by 4 bases, and 12 bases separated the two germline ends. The CDR3 here is CASRNGPLTGELFF. As DNA, the CDR3 is TGTGCCAGCAGAAACGGTCCCCTCACCGGGGAGCTGTTTTTT.

The V and J genes are TRBV7-2 and TRBJ2-7, with a tentative D call TRBD2 (7 bases). The CDR3 contains 14 residues. The ends were cut back, 5 bases at V and 5 bases at J, with 16 bases in the middle. In germline, CDR1 is SGHTA, CDR2 FQGNSA. The CDR3 DNA follows: TGTGCCAGCAGCCGAGTAGGGGGGGTGAACGAGCAGTACTTC. It codes for CASSRVGGVNEQYF.

The chain joins TRBV28 to TRBJ2-4, with D possibly matching TRBD1 (5 bases). V was shortened by 2 bases and J by 0 bases, with 14 bases between the two germline ends. CDR1 MDHEN and CDR2 SYDVKM come from the germline V gene. The CDR3 has 17 residues. The CDR3 nucleotides read TGTGCCAGCAGTTTAAGCCTGGACACCTTAGCCAAAAACATTCAGTACTTC. It is translated as CASSLSLDTLAKNIQYF. Drawing the rest from reference TRBV28 and TRBJ2-4, the complete variable domain is DVKVTQSSRYLVKRTGEKVFLECVQDMDHENMFWYRQDPGLGLRLIYFSYDVKMKEKGDIPEGYSVSREKKERFSLILESASTNQTSMYLCASSLSLDTLAKNIQYFGAGTRLSVL.

This clone came up a few times. The V and J genes are TRBV30 and TRBJ1-1, with D possibly being TRBD1 (6 bases). This CDR3 has 12 amino acids. Germline CDR1 is GTSNPN and CDR2 is SVGIG (reference sequence). The V end was cut by 8 bases, the J end by 0 bases, with 10 bases between. CDR3 sequence (DNA): TGTGCCCAGGGGAGAATGAACACTGAAGCTTTCTTT. It is translated as CAQGRMNTEAFF. Full variable domain (outside the CDR3, taken from reference TRBV30 and TRBJ1-1): SQTIHQWPATLVQPVGSPLSLECTVEGTSNPNLYWYRQAAGRGLQLLFYSVGIGQISSEVPQNLSASRPQDRQFILSSKKLLLSDSGFYLCAQGRMNTEAFFGQGTRLTVV.

The DNA of the CDR3 is TGTGCCAGCAGTGGACAGGGCGCGCCCCAGCATTTT. Its translation is CASSGQGAPQHF. The chain recombines TRBV27 with TRBJ1-5; TRBD1 matches at 8 bases. The CDR3 spans 12 residues. With V trimmed by 5 bases and J by 9 bases, 3 bases remained unmatched. Germline V CDR1 and CDR2: MNHEY, SMNVEV (reference sequence).